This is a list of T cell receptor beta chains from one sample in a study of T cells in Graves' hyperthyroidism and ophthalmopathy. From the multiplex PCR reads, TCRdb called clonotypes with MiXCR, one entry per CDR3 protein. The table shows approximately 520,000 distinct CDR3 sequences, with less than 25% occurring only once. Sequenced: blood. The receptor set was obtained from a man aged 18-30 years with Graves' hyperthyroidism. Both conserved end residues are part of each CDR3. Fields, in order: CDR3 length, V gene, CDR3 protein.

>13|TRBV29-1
CSVVEGNTGELFF
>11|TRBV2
CAFKGATEAFF
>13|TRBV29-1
CSSGGGMNTEAFF
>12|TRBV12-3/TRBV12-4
CASSSLPGTQYF
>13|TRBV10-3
CAISATTGSGYTF
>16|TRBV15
CATSRESTGGTTEAFF
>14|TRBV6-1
CASSDVRGDTEAFF
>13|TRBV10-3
CAISQQGDYGYTF
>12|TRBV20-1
CSATGGNYGYTF
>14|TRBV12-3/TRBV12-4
CASSTSLSWETQYF
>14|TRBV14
CASSPGGGCTEAFF
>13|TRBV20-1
CSARQASNQPQHF
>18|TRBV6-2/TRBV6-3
CASSYSVPGQVLDYGYTF
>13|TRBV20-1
CSARSGNSYEQYF
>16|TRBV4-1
CASSQDSAGGPYGYTF
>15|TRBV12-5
CASGHSRQGNQPQHF
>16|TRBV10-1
CASQDRAYVVCQPQHF
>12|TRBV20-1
CSAAVWVNEQYF
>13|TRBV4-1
CASSRTGVRELFF
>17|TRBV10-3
CAISDDPGSTYNSPLHF
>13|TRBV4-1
CASSPQEHSPLHF
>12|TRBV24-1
CAKGATNTEAFF
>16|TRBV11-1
CASSSRLGQDSYEQYF
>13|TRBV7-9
CASSDGLLYEQYF
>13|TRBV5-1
CASSLEQGSIQYF
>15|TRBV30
CAWSVGQGDRETQYF
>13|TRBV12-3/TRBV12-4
CASSLVGWHEQYF
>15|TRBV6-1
CASRRTVHLNTEAFF
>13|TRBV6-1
CASILGQSYEQYF
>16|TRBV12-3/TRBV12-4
CASTLILGTTAHGYTF
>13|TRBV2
CASSDVWGETQYF
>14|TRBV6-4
CASSEDGNTGELFF
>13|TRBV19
CASSITGATEAFF